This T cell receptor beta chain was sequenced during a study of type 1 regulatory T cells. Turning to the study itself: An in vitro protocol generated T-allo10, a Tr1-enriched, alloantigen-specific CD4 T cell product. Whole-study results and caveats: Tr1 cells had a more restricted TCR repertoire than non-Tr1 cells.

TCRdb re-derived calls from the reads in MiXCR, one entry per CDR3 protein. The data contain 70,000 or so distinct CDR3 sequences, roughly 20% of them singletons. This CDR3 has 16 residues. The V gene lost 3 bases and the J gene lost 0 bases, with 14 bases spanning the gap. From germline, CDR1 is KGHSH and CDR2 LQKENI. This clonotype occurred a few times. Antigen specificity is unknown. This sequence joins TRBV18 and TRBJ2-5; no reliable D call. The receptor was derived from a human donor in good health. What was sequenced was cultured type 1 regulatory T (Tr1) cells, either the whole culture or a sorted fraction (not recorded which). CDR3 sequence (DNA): TGTGCCAGCTCACCTAGACTGGATTTATACCAAGAGACCCAGTACTTC. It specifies CASSPRLDLYQETQYF.